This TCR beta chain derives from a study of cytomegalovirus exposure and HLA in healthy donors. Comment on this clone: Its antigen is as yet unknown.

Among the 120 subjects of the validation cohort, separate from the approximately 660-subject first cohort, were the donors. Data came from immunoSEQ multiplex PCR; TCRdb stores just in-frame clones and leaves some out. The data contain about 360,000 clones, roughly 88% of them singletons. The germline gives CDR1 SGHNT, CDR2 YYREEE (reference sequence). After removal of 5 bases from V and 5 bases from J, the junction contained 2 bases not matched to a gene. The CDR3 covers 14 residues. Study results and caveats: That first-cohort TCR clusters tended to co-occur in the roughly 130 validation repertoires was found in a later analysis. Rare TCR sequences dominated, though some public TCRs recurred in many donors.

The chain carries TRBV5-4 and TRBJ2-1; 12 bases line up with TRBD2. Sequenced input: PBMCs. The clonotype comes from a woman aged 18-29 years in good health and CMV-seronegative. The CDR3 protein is CASSLAGGHNEQFF. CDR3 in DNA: TGTGCCAGCAGTCTAGCGGGGGGGCACAATGAGCAGTTCTTC.